This TCR beta chain was captured by sequencing in a study of T cells in localized non-small cell lung cancer. Whole-study findings and limits: The appearance of a median approximately 57 of the top 100 tumor clones was seen in adjacent lung. Compared with tumor, uninvolved adjacent lung displayed greater T cell clonality, ranking highest overall.

Sequencing used immunoSEQ multiplex PCR; TCRdb keeps in-frame clones, though not all of them. The table lists around 64,000 clones, 70% to 90% of them singletons. Germline V gene data show CDR1 as ENHRY and CDR2 as SYGVKD. Trimming took 5 bases from V and 4 from J, leaving 15 bases between them. The CDR3 length is 14 residues. With regard to this clone: The target antigen is unknown.

This clonotype was obtained from a man aged 35 to 69 with stage I squamous cell lung carcinoma. Sequencing used peripheral blood, obtained before any cancer treatment. The rearrangement uses TRBV10-3 and TRBJ2-7, with a weak D call TRBD2 (6 bases). The CDR3: CAISKISGHYEQYF. CDR3 coding DNA: TGTGCCATCAGTAAGATTAGCGGCCATTACGAGCAGTACTTC.